This T cell receptor (beta chain) comes out of a study of shared clonotypes between healthy human individuals. Once extracted for a subset, genomic DNA was divided evenly among several immunoSEQ plates. TCRdb's table, derived via immunoSEQ multiplex PCR, lists solely in-frame clones and lacks some. The sample yields around 700,000 clones, roughly 70% seen once. The CDR3 has 20 residues. J gave up 3 bases and V 5 bases, and 24 bases lay outside the gene matches. The germline V gene has CDR1 MDHEN and CDR2 SYDVKM. This chain uses TRBV28 with TRBJ1-2; 7 bases fit TRBD1. The origin of this receptor is a woman in her 30s in good health. The specimen was memory CD4+ T cells sorted from blood. Described subset: CD45RA-negative fraction. CDR3 DNA: TGTGCCAGCAGTCCTCCCCTCAGATACTCGGGACAGCGATCTTACTATGGCTACACCTTC. Encoded protein: CASSPPLRYSGQRSYYGYTF.